These T cell receptor beta chains were read from a single sample in a study of shared clonotypes between healthy human individuals. Some clones are missing from TCRdb's copy, which holds only in-frame ones; the method was immunoSEQ multiplex PCR. Altogether some 2.1 million clones are present, roughly 94% being singletons, with the ten largest covering about 1.1%. Source material: naive CD8+ T cells sorted from blood. These receptors all stem from a man aged 18-30 years in good health. Each CDR3 is given with its conserved first and last residue. Each record gives: clone size, D gene, V gene, CDR3 length, J gene, CDR3 DNA, CDR3 protein. D genes are given only for firm matches. Not all rows give a size; the values are once, few, many and, for expanded clones, a class.

clone_size: -
d_call: -
v_call: TRBV13
cdr3_length: 14
j_call: TRBJ2-5
cdr3_nt: TGTGCCAGCAGCTTACGGGACACCCAAGAGACCCAGTACTTC
cdr3_aa: CASSLRDTQETQYF

clone_size: -
d_call: TRBD1
v_call: TRBV2
cdr3_length: 18
j_call: TRBJ2-5
cdr3_nt: TGTGCCAGCAGTGAAGGTTGGGAGACAGGGGGCAGAGAAGAGACCCAGTACTTC
cdr3_aa: CASSEGWETGGREETQYF

clone_size: few
d_call: -
v_call: TRBV7-9
cdr3_length: 14
j_call: TRBJ1-2
cdr3_nt: TGTGCCAGCAGCGCAGAGACAGGATTTGCGGGCTACACCTTC
cdr3_aa: CASSAETGFAGYTF

clone_size: -
d_call: -
v_call: TRBV27
cdr3_length: 13
j_call: TRBJ2-7
cdr3_nt: TGTGCCAGCAGTGGGTCGGATTCCTACGAGCAGTACTTC
cdr3_aa: CASSGSDSYEQYF

clone_size: once
d_call: TRBD2
v_call: TRBV9
cdr3_length: 18
j_call: TRBJ2-1
cdr3_nt: TGTGCCAGCAGCCTGTTGCAGCGGACTAGCGGGGACTACAATGAGCAGTTCTTC
cdr3_aa: CASSLLQRTSGDYNEQFF

clone_size: -
d_call: TRBD1
v_call: TRBV7-9
cdr3_length: 15
j_call: TRBJ1-1
cdr3_nt: TGTGCCAGCAGCTATCTAACAGGGGGCGAGACTGAAGCTTTCTTT
cdr3_aa: CASSYLTGGETEAFF

clone_size: -
d_call: TRBD2
v_call: TRBV10-2
cdr3_length: 14
j_call: TRBJ2-7
cdr3_nt: TGCGCCAGCAGTCCCGGGACTAGCGGCTACGAGCAGTACTTC
cdr3_aa: CASSPGTSGYEQYF

clone_size: -
d_call: -
v_call: TRBV28
cdr3_length: 10
j_call: TRBJ2-1
cdr3_nt: TGTGCCAGCAGTCACGGGGAGCAGTTCTTC
cdr3_aa: CASSHGEQFF

clone_size: -
d_call: -
v_call: TRBV7-9
cdr3_length: 14
j_call: TRBJ2-5
cdr3_nt: TGTGCCAGCAGCTTAGGGGGGTCGTGGGAGACCCAGTACTTC
cdr3_aa: CASSLGGSWETQYF

clone_size: -
d_call: TRBD2
v_call: TRBV28
cdr3_length: 16
j_call: TRBJ2-1
cdr3_nt: TGTGCCAGCAGTTTAACTAGCGGGGGGGCGTACAATGAGCAGTTCTTC
cdr3_aa: CASSLTSGGAYNEQFF

clone_size: -
d_call: -
v_call: TRBV7-9
cdr3_length: 13
j_call: TRBJ2-3
cdr3_nt: TGTGCCAGCAGCTTTGTTACCACAGATACGCAGTATTTT
cdr3_aa: CASSFVTTDTQYF

clone_size: -
d_call: TRBD2
v_call: TRBV6-5
cdr3_length: 15
j_call: TRBJ2-7
cdr3_nt: TGTGCCAGCAGTTACGGAGCGGGAGGACACTACGAGCAGTACTTC
cdr3_aa: CASSYGAGGHYEQYF

clone_size: -
d_call: TRBD2
v_call: TRBV13
cdr3_length: 14
j_call: TRBJ2-1
cdr3_nt: TGTGCCAGCAGCGCGGGACTAGCGGGTCTCGGGCAGTTCTTC
cdr3_aa: CASSAGLAGLGQFF

clone_size: -
d_call: -
v_call: TRBV28
cdr3_length: 15
j_call: TRBJ1-1
cdr3_nt: TGTGCCAGCAGTTGGGGGGTAGGAGGGCCCACTGAAGCTTTCTTT
cdr3_aa: CASSWGVGGPTEAFF

clone_size: -
d_call: TRBD1
v_call: TRBV5-6
cdr3_length: 15
j_call: TRBJ2-1
cdr3_nt: TGTGCCAGCAGCTTGTGGCAGGGGGTACACAATGAGCAGTTCTTC
cdr3_aa: CASSLWQGVHNEQFF

clone_size: -
d_call: -
v_call: TRBV13
cdr3_length: 12
j_call: TRBJ2-1
cdr3_nt: TGTGCCAGCAGCGACAATGGGAATGAGCAGTTCTTC
cdr3_aa: CASSDNGNEQFF

clone_size: -
d_call: -
v_call: TRBV4-1
cdr3_length: 16
j_call: TRBJ1-1
cdr3_nt: TGCGCCAGCAAAGGAGTAGGGATGTCGGGCTCCACTGAAGCTTTCTTT
cdr3_aa: CASKGVGMSGSTEAFF

clone_size: -
d_call: -
v_call: TRBV6-1
cdr3_length: 13
j_call: TRBJ1-5
cdr3_nt: TGTGCCAGCAGTGAGTGGGGGGCAGATCGTCGGCATTTT
cdr3_aa: CASSEWGADRRHF

clone_size: -
d_call: -
v_call: TRBV28
cdr3_length: 14
j_call: TRBJ1-2
cdr3_nt: TGTGCCAGCAGTTTGCAGGGTTTCTCCTATGGCTACACCTTC
cdr3_aa: CASSLQGFSYGYTF

clone_size: many
d_call: -
v_call: TRBV5-1
cdr3_length: 13
j_call: TRBJ2-5
cdr3_nt: TGCGCCAGCCGAACTAGGACGGGAGAGACCCAGTACTTC
cdr3_aa: CASRTRTGETQYF

clone_size: -
d_call: -
v_call: TRBV21-1
cdr3_length: 19
j_call: TRBJ1-5
cdr3_nt: TGTGCCAGCAGCAAAGTCCCCCGGACCTCGTCTTATAGCAATCAGCCCCAGCATTTT
cdr3_aa: CASSKVPRTSSYSNQPQHF

clone_size: -
d_call: TRBD2
v_call: TRBV7-7
cdr3_length: 14
j_call: TRBJ2-1
cdr3_nt: TGTGCTAGCAGCCTAGCGGGAGGCTACAATGAGCAGTTCTTC
cdr3_aa: CASSLAGGYNEQFF

clone_size: -
d_call: -
v_call: TRBV13
cdr3_length: 13
j_call: TRBJ1-4
cdr3_nt: TGTGCCAGCAGCTCCGAGGGTAATGAAAAACTGTTTTTT
cdr3_aa: CASSSEGNEKLFF

clone_size: once
d_call: -
v_call: TRBV9
cdr3_length: 17
j_call: TRBJ2-3
cdr3_nt: TGTGCCAGCAGCCCTAGCTGGGCCAAACCTAGCACAGATACGCAGTATTTT
cdr3_aa: CASSPSWAKPSTDTQYF

clone_size: -
d_call: -
v_call: TRBV21-1
cdr3_length: 16
j_call: TRBJ2-7
cdr3_nt: TGTGCCATCCCCCCGGCCCAAACCCCCCACCACTACGAGCAGTACTTC
cdr3_aa: CAIPPAQTPHHYEQYF

clone_size: -
d_call: -
v_call: TRBV5-6
cdr3_length: 13
j_call: TRBJ1-1
cdr3_nt: TGTGCCAGCAGACAGTCGGCGGCAGCTGAAGCTTTCTTT
cdr3_aa: CASRQSAAAEAFF

clone_size: -
d_call: -
v_call: TRBV5-6
cdr3_length: 13
j_call: TRBJ2-7
cdr3_nt: TGTGCCAGCAGAATGGGGACTTCCTACGAGCAGTACTTC
cdr3_aa: CASRMGTSYEQYF

clone_size: -
d_call: -
v_call: TRBV11-2
cdr3_length: 15
j_call: TRBJ2-5
cdr3_nt: TGTGCCAGCAGGCTAGGGATTGGGGGCCGAGAGACCCAGTACTTC
cdr3_aa: CASRLGIGGRETQYF

clone_size: -
d_call: TRBD2
v_call: TRBV6-5
cdr3_length: 16
j_call: TRBJ2-7
cdr3_nt: TGTGCCAGCAGTTACGGCGGGAGTGGTGTTTTCTACGAGCAGTACTTC
cdr3_aa: CASSYGGSGVFYEQYF

clone_size: -
d_call: -
v_call: TRBV19
cdr3_length: 13
j_call: TRBJ1-1
cdr3_nt: TGTGCCAGTAGTCCCGGGGAGAACACTGAAGCTTTCTTT
cdr3_aa: CASSPGENTEAFF

clone_size: -
d_call: TRBD2
v_call: TRBV10-2
cdr3_length: 18
j_call: TRBJ2-2
cdr3_nt: TGCGCCAGCAGCCGAGCGGGAGGGACCATTCTCGAAGGCGGGGAGCTGTTTTTT
cdr3_aa: CASSRAGGTILEGGELFF

clone_size: once
d_call: -
v_call: TRBV13
cdr3_length: 14
j_call: TRBJ2-5
cdr3_nt: TGTGCCAGCAGCGAGGGGCATTCCCAAGAGACCCAGTACTTC
cdr3_aa: CASSEGHSQETQYF

clone_size: -
d_call: -
v_call: TRBV2
cdr3_length: 14
j_call: TRBJ1-1
cdr3_nt: TGTGCCAGCAGTGAAGCACTGGCGAACACTGAAGCTTTCTTT
cdr3_aa: CASSEALANTEAFF

clone_size: -
d_call: -
v_call: TRBV7-9
cdr3_length: 13
j_call: TRBJ1-1
cdr3_nt: TGTGCCAGCAGCTCCAACTTAATCACTGAAGCTTTCTTT
cdr3_aa: CASSSNLITEAFF

clone_size: -
d_call: -
v_call: TRBV4-1
cdr3_length: 16
j_call: TRBJ2-7
cdr3_nt: TGCGCCAGCAGCCAAGACTACACAGTAGTGTCCTACGAGCAGTACTTC
cdr3_aa: CASSQDYTVVSYEQYF

clone_size: -
d_call: TRBD1
v_call: TRBV4-1
cdr3_length: 14
j_call: TRBJ2-1
cdr3_nt: TGCGCCAGCAGCCAAGGGTCGGGACAGCTTGAGCAGTTCTTC
cdr3_aa: CASSQGSGQLEQFF

clone_size: -
d_call: -
v_call: TRBV13
cdr3_length: 16
j_call: TRBJ1-6
cdr3_nt: TGTGCCAGCAGCTTTGGGGACGGTCCTTATGGGTCACCCCTCCACTTT
cdr3_aa: CASSFGDGPYGSPLHF

clone_size: -
d_call: -
v_call: TRBV18
cdr3_length: 15
j_call: TRBJ2-7
cdr3_nt: TGTGCCAGCGAGGATCCTTTACGGGGGCCCTACGAGCAGTACTTC
cdr3_aa: CASEDPLRGPYEQYF

clone_size: -
d_call: -
v_call: TRBV27
cdr3_length: 16
j_call: TRBJ2-5
cdr3_nt: TGTGCCAGCAGTTTAATTTTCCAGGGGCAGGCTGAGACCCAGTACTTC
cdr3_aa: CASSLIFQGQAETQYF

clone_size: -
d_call: TRBD1
v_call: TRBV13
cdr3_length: 14
j_call: TRBJ2-5
cdr3_nt: TGTGCCAGCAGCTTCGGCAGGGGGCTAGAGACCCAGTACTTC
cdr3_aa: CASSFGRGLETQYF

clone_size: -
d_call: -
v_call: TRBV9
cdr3_length: 15
j_call: TRBJ2-7
cdr3_nt: TGTGCCAGCAGCGTAGGACATCCTGGAGCCTACGAGCAGTACTTC
cdr3_aa: CASSVGHPGAYEQYF

clone_size: once
d_call: -
v_call: TRBV10-3
cdr3_length: 13
j_call: TRBJ1-4
cdr3_nt: TGTGCCATCAGTGAGTCGGGGTTTGAAAAACTGTTTTTT
cdr3_aa: CAISESGFEKLFF

clone_size: once
d_call: -
v_call: TRBV28
cdr3_length: 12
j_call: TRBJ1-5
cdr3_nt: TGTGCCAGCAGACAGAGCAATCAGCCCCAGCATTTT
cdr3_aa: CASRQSNQPQHF

clone_size: -
d_call: TRBD2
v_call: TRBV7-9
cdr3_length: 16
j_call: TRBJ2-1
cdr3_nt: TGTGCCAGCATCAACGGGCGGGGGACCTCCTACAATGAGCAGTTCTTC
cdr3_aa: CASINGRGTSYNEQFF

clone_size: -
d_call: TRBD2
v_call: TRBV7-9
cdr3_length: 15
j_call: TRBJ2-5
cdr3_nt: TGTGCCAGCAGCTCCCCAGCGGGAGGGCCCGGGACCCAGTACTTC
cdr3_aa: CASSSPAGGPGTQYF

clone_size: -
d_call: TRBD1
v_call: TRBV6-1
cdr3_length: 15
j_call: TRBJ1-2
cdr3_nt: TGTGCCAGCAGTGAATGGGGGACAGGGGGCAATGGCTACACCTTC
cdr3_aa: CASSEWGTGGNGYTF

clone_size: -
d_call: -
v_call: TRBV5-8
cdr3_length: 14
j_call: TRBJ1-6
cdr3_nt: TGTGCCAGCAGCTTGGAGGGCAGAAGTTCACCCCTCCACTTT
cdr3_aa: CASSLEGRSSPLHF

clone_size: -
d_call: -
v_call: TRBV4-1
cdr3_length: 15
j_call: TRBJ2-5
cdr3_nt: TGCGCCAGCAGCCAAGATATGGGGGCCGGGGAGACCCAGTACTTC
cdr3_aa: CASSQDMGAGETQYF

clone_size: -
d_call: TRBD1
v_call: TRBV9
cdr3_length: 13
j_call: TRBJ2-2
cdr3_nt: TGTGCCAGCAGCGTTGCAGGGGGCGGGGAGCTGTTTTTT
cdr3_aa: CASSVAGGGELFF

clone_size: -
d_call: TRBD2
v_call: TRBV27
cdr3_length: 17
j_call: TRBJ2-1
cdr3_nt: TGTGCCAGCAGTTTATCTAGTAGCGGGTTCATCTACAATGAGCAGTTCTTC
cdr3_aa: CASSLSSSGFIYNEQFF

clone_size: -
d_call: -
v_call: TRBV28
cdr3_length: 14
j_call: TRBJ1-1
cdr3_nt: TGTGCCAGCAGGACGGGACGGGGGGAAACTGAAGCTTTCTTT
cdr3_aa: CASRTGRGETEAFF